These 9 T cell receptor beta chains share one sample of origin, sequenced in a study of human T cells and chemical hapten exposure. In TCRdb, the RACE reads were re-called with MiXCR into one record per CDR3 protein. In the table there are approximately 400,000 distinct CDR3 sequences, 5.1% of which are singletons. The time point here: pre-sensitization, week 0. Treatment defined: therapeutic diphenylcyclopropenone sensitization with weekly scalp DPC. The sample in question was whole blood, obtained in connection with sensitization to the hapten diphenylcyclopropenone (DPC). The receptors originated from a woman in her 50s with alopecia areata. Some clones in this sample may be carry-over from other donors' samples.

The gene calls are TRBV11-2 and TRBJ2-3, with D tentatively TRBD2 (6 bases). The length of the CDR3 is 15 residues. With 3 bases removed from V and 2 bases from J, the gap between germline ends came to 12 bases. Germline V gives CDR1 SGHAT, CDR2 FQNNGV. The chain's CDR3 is CASSFLAGSTDTQYF. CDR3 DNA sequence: TGTGCCAGCAGCTTTTTGGCGGGGTCCACAGATACGCAGTATTTT.

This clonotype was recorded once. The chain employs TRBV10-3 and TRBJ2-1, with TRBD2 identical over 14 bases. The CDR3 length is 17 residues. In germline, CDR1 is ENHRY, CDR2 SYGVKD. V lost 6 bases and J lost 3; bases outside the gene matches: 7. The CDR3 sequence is CAISVGLAGDYYNEQFF. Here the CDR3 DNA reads TGTGCCATCAGCGTGGGACTAGCGGGAGACTACTACAATGAGCAGTTCTTC.

CDR3 in amino acids: CSARGAGNQETQYF. Written as DNA, the CDR3 is TGCAGTGCTAGGGGGGCGGGCAACCAAGAGACCCAGTACTTC. The chain couples TRBV20-1 to TRBJ2-5; TRBD1 is a possible D gene (6 bases). The CDR3 runs 14 residues. Trimming took off 3 bases at V and 0 bases at J, with 11 bases between the two ends. CDR1 DFQATT and CDR2 SNEGSKA come from the germline V gene (reference sequence).

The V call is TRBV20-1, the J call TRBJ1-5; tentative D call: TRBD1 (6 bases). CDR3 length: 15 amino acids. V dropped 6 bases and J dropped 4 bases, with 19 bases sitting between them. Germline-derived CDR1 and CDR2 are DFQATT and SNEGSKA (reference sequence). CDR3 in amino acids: CSAGPSTGSNQPQHF. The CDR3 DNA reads TGCAGTGCAGGGCCATCCACAGGGTCGAATCAGCCCCAGCATTTT.

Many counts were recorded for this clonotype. In DNA, the CDR3 is TGCAGCCCTCGTGCAGGACTAGCGGGAGACGAGCAGTTCTTC. Amino acid sequence: CSPRAGLAGDEQFF. The chain uses TRBV29-1 and TRBJ2-1; TRBD2 aligns across 13 bases. The CDR3 covers 14 residues. Germline V gene sequence: CDR1 SQVTM, CDR2 ANQGSEA. V was clipped by 8 bases and J by 10 bases; unmatched bases: 11.

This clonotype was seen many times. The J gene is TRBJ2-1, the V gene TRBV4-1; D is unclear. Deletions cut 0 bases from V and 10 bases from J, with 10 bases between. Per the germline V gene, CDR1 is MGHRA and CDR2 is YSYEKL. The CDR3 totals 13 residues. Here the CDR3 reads CASSQDEEWEQFF. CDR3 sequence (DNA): TGCGCCAGCAGCCAAGATGAGGAGTGGGAGCAGTTCTTC.

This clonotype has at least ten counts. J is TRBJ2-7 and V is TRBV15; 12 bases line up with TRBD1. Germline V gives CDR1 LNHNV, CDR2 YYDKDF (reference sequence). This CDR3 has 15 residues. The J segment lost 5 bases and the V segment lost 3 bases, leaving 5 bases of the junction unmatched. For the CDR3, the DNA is TGTGCCACCAGCAGTTCCGGGACAGGGGGCGACGAGCAGTACTTC. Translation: CATSSSGTGGDEQYF.

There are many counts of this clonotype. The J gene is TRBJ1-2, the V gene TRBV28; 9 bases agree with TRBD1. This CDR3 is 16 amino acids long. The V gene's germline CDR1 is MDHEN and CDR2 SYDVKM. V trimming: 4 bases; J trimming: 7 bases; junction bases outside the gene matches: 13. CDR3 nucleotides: TGTGCCAGCAGTTCTGGACAGGGGCTCATTTCGAGTGGCTACACCTTC. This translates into CASSSGQGLISSGYTF.

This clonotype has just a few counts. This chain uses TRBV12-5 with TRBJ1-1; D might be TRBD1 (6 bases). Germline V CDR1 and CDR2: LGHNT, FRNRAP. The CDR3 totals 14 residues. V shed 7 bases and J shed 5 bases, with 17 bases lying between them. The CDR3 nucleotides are TGTGCTAGTGTCTCAGAACAGGGAGAGACTGAAGCTTTCTTT. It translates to CASVSEQGETEAFF.